The next 22 T cell receptor beta chains were all read from a single sample in a study of shared clonotypes between healthy human individuals. The protocol was immunoSEQ multiplex PCR, while the TCRdb copy is restricted to in-frame clones and leaves out a portion. The table shows roughly 2.1 million clones, with 85% to 95% occurring only once. Terminally differentiated effector memory CD45RA+ cells were excluded from the naive CD8 cells, which were CD45RO-negative and positively selected for CCR7. Sequencing was done on a sample of naive CD8+ T cells from PBMCs. These receptors were taken from a man aged 18 to 29 in good health. Some clones in this sample may be carry-over from other donors' samples.

Regarding this clone: This sample also contains other DNA sequences that code for the same CDR3. The chain links TRBV27 to TRBJ2-7; D is possibly TRBD1 (6 bases). Per the germline V gene, CDR1 is MNHEY and CDR2 is SMNVEV (reference sequence). V lost 8 bases, J lost 2 bases, and 7 bases lay in between. There are 11 residues in the CDR3. CDR3 sequence: CASGGPYEQYF. The CDR3 DNA reads as TGTGCCAGCGGGGGCCCCTACGAGCAGTACTTC.

CDR3 amino acids: CASSDGASGTYNEQFF. The CDR3 DNA reads as TGTGCCAGCAGTGACGGGGCTAGCGGGACGTACAATGAGCAGTTCTTC. The genes are TRBV6-4 and TRBJ2-1; TRBD2 aligns across 9 bases. The CDR3 has 16 residues. CDR1 MRHNA and CDR2 SNTAGT come from the germline V gene. The J segment lost 4 bases and the V segment lost 2 bases, leaving 6 bases of the junction unmatched.

The chain combines TRBV19 with TRBJ1-1; D gene unclear. The length of the CDR3 is 15 residues. Germline V gene data show CDR1 as LNHDA and CDR2 as SQIVND (reference sequence). Between the trimmed V and J ends, which lost 5 bases and 0 bases, there was a span of 13 bases. CDR3 in DNA: TGTGCCAGTAGTCCCTTCAGCAGCTTGAACACTGAAGCTTTCTTT. This encodes CASSPFSSLNTEAFF.

With regard to this clone: The identical CDR3 is also encoded by other nucleotide sequences in the sample. This chain links TRBV19 with TRBJ2-3; no clear D gene. V lost 0 bases, J lost 5 bases, and 6 bases lay in between. The CDR3 runs to 13 residues. Germline V gene sequence: CDR1 LNHDA, CDR2 SQIVND (reference sequence). CDR3 nucleotides: TGTGCCAGTAGTATAGATCTAGAAGATACGCAGTATTTT. Protein: CASSIDLEDTQYF.

The rearrangement joins TRBV7-9 to TRBJ2-1; 7 bases line up with TRBD2. Germline CDR1 and CDR2: SEHNR and FQNEAQ (reference sequence). This CDR3 contains 14 residues. The V and J ends lost 5 bases and 4 bases, in that order; junction bases with no gene match: 5. The DNA of the CDR3 is TGTGCCAGCAGCGGCGGGGGTCCTTACAATGAGCAGTTCTTC. Protein product: CASSGGGPYNEQFF.

The CDR3 DNA reads as TGTGCCAGCAGCTTGGAAGGGGGGCGAGGCGCTGAAGCTTTCTTT. It specifies CASSLEGGRGAEAFF. The chain links TRBV4-2 to TRBJ1-1, with D possibly TRBD1 on 6 matching bases. Trimming cost V 5 bases and J 6 bases, with 19 bases left between them. Germline V gene data show CDR1 as LGHNA and CDR2 as YNFKEQ. This CDR3 is built from 15 residues.

The chain carries TRBV5-4 and TRBJ2-7; perhaps D is TRBD1 or TRBD2 (7 bases each). Germline lookup yields CDR1 SGHNT and CDR2 YYREEE (reference sequence). V lost 0 bases and J 3 bases, leaving 13 bases between the germline ends. CDR3 size: 15 residues. The CDR3 nucleotides read TGTGCCAGCAGCTTGGTGGCAGGGGGGGGCTACGAGCAGTACTTC. This encodes CASSLVAGGGYEQYF.

The chain is built from TRBV9 and TRBJ2-7; D is perhaps TRBD2 (5 bases). Germline loops: CDR1 SGDLS, CDR2 YYNGEE. This CDR3 comprises 15 residues. Trimming shortened V by 4 bases and J by 0 bases, and 14 bases separated the two germline ends. CDR3 in amino acids: CASSTGGLSSYEQYF. The CDR3 DNA is TGTGCCAGCAGCACCGGAGGTTTAAGCTCCTACGAGCAGTACTTC.

The chain combines TRBV5-1 with TRBJ1-2, with D possibly being TRBD1 (5 bases). CDR3 length: 15 residues. Trimming stripped 4 bases from V and 5 bases from J, with 18 bases between. Germline-derived CDR1 and CDR2 are SGHRS and YFSETQ. CDR3 DNA: TGCGCCAGCAGCCAGGACCCCTTGGGGCCTTATGGCTACACCTTC. Translating it yields CASSQDPLGPYGYTF.

This sequence joins TRBV7-8 and TRBJ1-1, with D hard to call. Germline CDR1 and CDR2: SGHVS and FQNEAQ. Trimming shortened V by 0 bases and J by 4 bases, and 12 bases separated the two germline ends. CDR3 length: 15 amino acids. The CDR3 coding sequence is TGTGCCAGCAGCTTAGCGACGGAGCCCAGCACTGAAGCTTTCTTT. Encoded protein: CASSLATEPSTEAFF. Full variable domain (missing parts from reference TRBV7-8 and TRBJ1-1): GAGVSQSPRYKVAKRGQDVALRCDPISGHVSLFWYQQALGQGPEFLTYFQNEAQLDKSGLPSDRFFAERPEGSVSTLKIQRTQQEDSAVYLCASSLATEPSTEAFFGQGTRLTVV.

The chain has TRBV28 and TRBJ1-1, with D possibly TRBD1 on 5 matching bases. Germline-derived CDR1 and CDR2 are MDHEN and SYDVKM. This CDR3 comprises 13 residues. V lost 6 bases and J 6 bases, leaving 14 bases between the germline ends. The CDR3 nucleotides are TGTGCCAGCAGCCTCCAGGGTCTGCCTGAAGCTTTCTTT. Residues: CASSLQGLPEAFF.

V gene TRBV7-9 combines with J gene TRBJ2-2, with D maybe TRBD1 (7 bases). Germline V gene sequence: CDR1 SEHNR, CDR2 FQNEAQ (reference sequence). The CDR3 runs 16 residues. Trimming removed 3 bases from V and 2 bases from J, with 13 bases in between. DNA for the CDR3: TGTGCCAGCAGCTTCCCGACAGGGACTAACACCGGGGAGCTGTTTTTT. Protein: CASSFPTGTNTGELFF.

This chain joins TRBV15 and TRBJ2-5; the D gene is possibly TRBD2 (5 bases). The CDR3 spans 11 residues. V was trimmed by 5 bases and J by 7 bases, leaving 8 bases between them. The germline V gene encodes CDR1 LNHNV and CDR2 YYDKDF (reference sequence). The CDR3 loop is CATSGGGTQYF. CDR3 sequence (DNA): TGTGCCACCAGCGGAGGAGGGACCCAGTACTTC.

The chain is built from TRBV11-2 and TRBJ2-6; TRBD1 might be the D (6 bases). Germline CDR1 reads SGHAT; CDR2 reads FQNNGV. This CDR3 is 16 amino acids long. V lost 6 bases and J 1 base, leaving 13 bases between the germline ends. Written as DNA, the CDR3 is TGTGCCAGCAGGACCGGACAGAGGTCTGGGGCCAACGTCCTGACTTTC. Protein sequence: CASRTGQRSGANVLTF.

The gene calls are TRBV6-5 and TRBJ2-5; D tentatively reads TRBD1 or TRBD2 (5 bases each). Trimming took off 1 base at V and 3 bases at J, with 9 bases between the two ends. From germline, CDR1 is MNHEY and CDR2 SVGAGI. The CDR3 extends over 14 amino acids. CDR3 region: CASSYFGAEETQYF. In DNA form, the CDR3 reads TGTGCCAGCAGTTACTTCGGGGCGGAAGAGACCCAGTACTTC.

This clone was counted a single time. Other DNA sequences in the same sample also yield this CDR3. The V gene is TRBV27, the J gene TRBJ2-7; no clear D gene. Trimming removed 2 bases at V and 2 bases at J, with 7 bases between. Per the germline V gene, CDR1 is MNHEY and CDR2 is SMNVEV (reference sequence). CDR3 size: 13 residues. This CDR3 is CASSLSKTYEQYF. The CDR3 region has the DNA TGTGCCAGCAGTTTAAGCAAGACCTACGAGCAGTACTTC.

This clone occurred once. The rearrangement links TRBV7-8 to TRBJ2-1; 8 bases are a match to TRBD2. Unmatched junction bases numbered 14, after V lost 2 bases and J lost 8 bases. This CDR3 contains 17 residues. Germline values: CDR1 SGHVS, CDR2 FQNEAQ. CDR3 sequence reads: CASSLLREAPTGYEQFF. The CDR3 DNA follows: TGTGCCAGCAGCTTACTGCGGGAGGCCCCAACGGGGTATGAGCAGTTCTTC.

The V and J genes are TRBV19 and TRBJ1-2; unclear D gene. This CDR3 is built from 12 residues. Germline assignment: CDR1 LNHDA and CDR2 SQIVND (reference sequence). Trimming pared 1 base from V and 7 bases from J, leaving 7 bases between. The CDR3 here is CASSIAFLGYTF. The CDR3 DNA reads as TGTGCCAGTAGTATAGCCTTCCTTGGCTACACCTTC.

The chain uses TRBV2 and TRBJ1-2; D unresolved. The CDR3 consists of 15 residues. V was clipped by 2 bases and J by 4 bases, with 14 bases between them. From germline, CDR1 is SNHLY and CDR2 FYNNEI. The CDR3, as DNA: TGTGCCAGCAGTGAAACTGACGTAGAACTCTATGGCTACACCTTC. The encoded protein is CASSETDVELYGYTF.

This rearrangement joins TRBV9 to TRBJ2-2; D is undetermined. The CDR3 extends over 15 amino acids. V lost 4 bases and J lost 5, with 15 bases in between. The germline V gene encodes CDR1 SGDLS and CDR2 YYNGEE. CDR3 in amino acids: CASSPVLGITGELFF. As DNA, the CDR3 is TGTGCCAGCAGCCCAGTATTGGGGATAACCGGGGAGCTGTTTTTT.

The chain carries TRBV27 and TRBJ1-1; 8 nucleotides agree with TRBD1. CDR1 and CDR2 (germline): MNHEY, SMNVEV (reference sequence). The CDR3 sequence is 15 residues long. V dropped 6 bases and J dropped 2; count of bases not matched to a gene: 8. As DNA, the CDR3 is TGTGCCAGCAGAATACAGACAGGGGTAAACACTGAAGCTTTCTTT. This translates into CASRIQTGVNTEAFF.

The genes are TRBV4-1 and TRBJ2-2; TRBD1 matches 10 bases. Looked up from germline, CDR1 is MGHRA and CDR2 is YSYEKL. V trimming: 3 bases; J trimming: 7 bases; junction bases outside the gene matches: 5. The CDR3 contains 15 residues. The CDR3 reads CASSQGQGFGGELFF. As DNA, the CDR3 is TGCGCCAGCAGCCAGGGACAGGGGTTTGGCGGGGAGCTGTTTTTT.